One and the same sample provided the 24 T cell receptor beta chains below, sequenced in a study of PD-1 blockade in classical Hodgkin lymphoma. Here immunoSEQ multiplex PCR was the method, and the copy in TCRdb shows in-frame clones only, minus some. The data hold about 96,000 clones, with approximately 94% observed a single time. This sample's time point: cycle 4 day 1 (C4D1), after less than seven weeks of nivolumab. Each and every patient relapsed after autologous stem cell transplantation, and patients got differing brentuximab vedotin exposure. The sample consisted of peripheral blood mononuclear cells (PBMCs), taken before the fourth cycle of nivolumab. These receptor sequences come from a human donor with classical Hodgkin lymphoma.

This clone has only one observation. The rearrangement uses TRBV6-1 and TRBJ2-3, with D tentatively TRBD1 (5 bases). The V end was cut by 7 bases, the J end by 0 bases, with 11 bases between. CDR3 length equals 14 residues. CDR1 and CDR2 (germline): MNHNS, SASEGT. The CDR3 is CASTTGSSTDTQYF. The DNA for the CDR3 is TGTGCCAGCACTACAGGATCTAGCACAGATACGCAGTATTTT.

This clone was seen a single time. The chain employs TRBV28 and TRBJ2-7; D unclear. The V end lost 3 bases, the J end lost 2 bases, and 5 bases lay between the germline ends. The CDR3 is 12 residues long. Germline CDR1 is MDHEN and CDR2 is SYDVKM. CDR3 coding DNA: TGTGCCAGCAGTTTCAGACCCTACGAGCAGTACTTC. It encodes CASSFRPYEQYF. The complete variable domain, with remaining parts taken from reference TRBV28 and TRBJ2-7, reads DVKVTQSSRYLVKRTGEKVFLECVQDMDHENMFWYRQDPGLGLRLIYFSYDVKMKEKGDIPEGYSVSREKKERFSLILESASTNQTSMYLCASSFRPYEQYFGPGTRLTVT.

V is TRBV7-2 and J is TRBJ2-5, with TRBD2 matching 11 bases. This CDR3 is 16 amino acids long. Germline trimming cut 5 bases from V and 4 bases from J; bases unmatched to any gene: 9. Germline V gene lookup returns CDR1 SGHTA and CDR2 FQGNSA. The CDR3 reads CASSPSRGLAGETQYF. The CDR3 DNA is TGTGCCAGCAGCCCCTCTCGCGGACTAGCGGGAGAGACCCAGTACTTC. The variable domain in full, completed from reference TRBV7-2 and TRBJ2-5, reads GAGVSQSPSNKVTEKGKDVELRCDPISGHTALYWYRQSLGQGLEFLIYFQGNSAPDKSGLPSDRFSAERTGGSVSTLTIQRTQQEDSAVYLCASSPSRGLAGETQYFGPGTRLLVL.

The V and J genes are TRBV29-1 and TRBJ1-4, with 7 bases fitting TRBD1. The V and J ends lost 6 bases and 4 bases, in that order; junction bases with no gene match: 5. Germline CDR1 SQVTM, CDR2 ANQGSEA. CDR3 size: 13 residues. CDR3 in amino acids: CSVGDSGNEKLFF. The CDR3 DNA reads TGCAGCGTGGGGGACAGCGGTAATGAAAAACTGTTTTTT.

V and J are TRBV19 and TRBJ2-1; D is unresolved. Trimming cost V 8 bases and J 6 bases, with 17 bases left between them. CDR1 is LNHDA and CDR2 is SQIVND in the germline V gene (reference sequence). The CDR3 extends over 14 amino acids. CDR3 amino acids: CASSISRYSNEQFF. As DNA, the CDR3 is TGTGCCAGTTCTATCTCTAGGTATAGCAATGAGCAGTTCTTC.

This chain uses TRBV5-1 with TRBJ2-1; 14 nucleotides line up with TRBD2. The ends lost 4 bases at V and 12 bases at J; junction bases unmatched: 3. Germline CDR1 is SGHRS and CDR2 is YFSETQ. The CDR3 length is 13 residues. The CDR3 loop reads CASSPGTSGGQFF. The CDR3 nucleotides read TGCGCCAGCAGCCCGGGGACTAGCGGGGGGCAGTTCTTC.

V usage is TRBV19 and J usage is TRBJ1-2; D possibly corresponds to TRBD1 (6 bases). Germline CDR1 reads LNHDA; CDR2 reads SQIVND (reference sequence). This CDR3 has 13 amino acids. Between the trimmed V and J ends, which lost 7 bases and 2 bases, there was a span of 11 bases. The CDR3 protein is CASNQDRNYGYTF. The CDR3 DNA reads TGTGCCAGTAACCAGGACAGAAACTATGGCTACACCTTC. The full variable domain, rest sourced from reference TRBV19 and TRBJ1-2, is DGGITQSPKYLFRKEGQNVTLSCEQNLNHDAMYWYRQDPGQGLRLIYYSQIVNDFQKGDIAEGYSVSREKKESFPLTVTSAQKNPTAFYLCASNQDRNYGYTFGSGTRLTVV.

V usage is TRBV11-2 and J usage is TRBJ2-1; TRBD2 matches 7 bases. The germline V gene has CDR1 SGHAT and CDR2 FQNNGV. Germline trimming cut 2 bases from V and 2 bases from J; bases unmatched to any gene: 9. The CDR3 runs to 17 residues. The CDR3 region has the DNA TGTGCCAGCAGCTTACACGGGACTACCGTCACCTACAATGAGCAGTTCTTC. This codes for CASSLHGTTVTYNEQFF.

The chain recombines TRBV29-1 with TRBJ2-1, with 9 bases matching TRBD2. The CDR3 loop spans 13 amino acids. Germline loops: CDR1 SQVTM, CDR2 ANQGSEA. With 3 bases clipped from V and 7 bases from J, the junction kept 4 bases outside the gene matches. In nucleotides, the CDR3 is TGCAGCGTTGATAGCGGGAGAGGGAATGAGCAGTTCTTC. This codes for CSVDSGRGNEQFF.

The rearrangement links TRBV7-2 to TRBJ2-3, with 7 bases that match TRBD2. J lost 0 bases, V lost 3 bases, and 3 bases had no gene match. The CDR3 length is 15 residues. Germline values: CDR1 SGHTA, CDR2 FQGNSA. DNA for the CDR3: TGTGCCAGCAGCTTTGCAGCGGGGAGCACAGATACGCAGTATTTT. Protein: CASSFAAGSTDTQYF.

The chain employs TRBV5-3 and TRBJ2-3; D is perhaps TRBD1 (6 bases). TRBV5-3 is identified as an open reading frame with a role that is uncertain. V gave up 5 bases and J gave up 4 bases, with 17 bases separating them. The CDR3 length is 15 residues. The CDR3 DNA reads TGTGCCAGAAGGCGAGGGGGACAAGAGGCAGATACGCAGTATTTT. This encodes CARRRGGQEADTQYF.

The chain is built from TRBV7-2 and TRBJ1-4, with a tentative D call TRBD1 (5 bases). V shed 1 base and J shed 8 bases, with 14 bases lying between them. CDR3 length: 15 amino acids. CDR1 is SGHTA, CDR2 FQGNSA, per germline. The CDR3 DNA is TGTGCCAGCAGCTTAGATAAGGGGAAGTGGGAAAAACTGTTTTTT. This codes for CASSLDKGKWEKLFF.

The chain recombines TRBV6-6 with TRBJ2-1; TRBD2 agrees at 14 bases. This CDR3 contains 14 residues. Trimming removed 6 bases from V and 9 bases from J; junction bases left unmatched: 4. From germline, CDR1 is MNHNY and CDR2 SVGAGI (reference sequence). For the CDR3, the DNA is TGTGCCAGCAGCGGACTAGCGGGAGGTTTTGAGCAGTTCTTC. This codes for CASSGLAGGFEQFF.

This sequence joins TRBV7-9 and TRBJ2-1; 8 nucleotides line up with TRBD1. The CDR3 is 15 amino acids. CDR1 SEHNR and CDR2 FQNEAQ come from the germline V gene (reference sequence). V was pared by 4 bases and J by 4 bases, with 6 bases of the junction left unmatched. CDR3 nucleotides: TGTGCCAGCAGCTCAGGACAGGGAGAATACAATGAGCAGTTCTTC. It is translated as CASSSGQGEYNEQFF. Based on the CDR3 plus reference TRBV7-9 and TRBJ2-1, the full variable domain is DTGVSQNPRHKITKRGQNVTFRCDPISEHNRLYWYRQTLGQGPEFLTYFQNEAQLEKSRLLSDRFSAERPKGSFSTLEIQRTEQGDSAMYLCASSSGQGEYNEQFFGPGTRLTVL.

The genes are TRBV29-1 and TRBJ1-1; perhaps TRBD1 as D (6 bases). CDR3 size: 14 residues. CDR1 SQVTM and CDR2 ANQGSEA come from the germline V gene. Trimming removed 4 bases at V and 3 bases at J, with 15 bases between. CDR3 sequence (DNA): TGCAGCGTTGTAGGAGAGGGGGGGCACACTGAAGCTTTCTTT. Translated: CSVVGEGGHTEAFF.

There are a few counts of this clone. The chain combines TRBV30 with TRBJ2-7; TRBD2 is a possible D gene (5 bases). This CDR3 has 14 residues. V was trimmed by 2 bases and J by 3 bases, leaving 14 bases between them. CDR1 GTSNPN and CDR2 SVGIG come from the germline V gene (reference sequence). CDR3 loop: CAWSTGKGSYEQYF. CDR3 coding DNA: TGTGCCTGGAGTACGGGGAAGGGAAGCTACGAGCAGTACTTC.

The chain has TRBV5-6 and TRBJ1-5, with TRBD1 as a possible D gene (5 bases). Germline CDR1 SGHDT, CDR2 YYEEEE. This CDR3 has 16 residues. Trimming removed 2 bases at V and 2 bases at J, with 14 bases between. This CDR3 is CASSLRDFGGNQPQHF. Here the CDR3 DNA reads TGTGCCAGCAGCTTAAGGGACTTCGGTGGCAATCAGCCCCAGCATTTT. The full variable domain, in which reference TRBV5-6 and TRBJ1-5 provide the parts outside the CDR3, is DAGVTQSPTHLIKTRGQQVTLRCSPKSGHDTVSWYQQALGQGPQFIFQYYEEEERQRGNFPDRFSGHQFPNYSSELNVNALLLGDSALYLCASSLRDFGGNQPQHFGDGTRLSIL.

The chain carries TRBV27 and TRBJ2-7; 9 bases are shared with TRBD1. Trimming cost V 2 bases and J 3 bases; bases outside gene matches: 5. Germline CDR1 and CDR2: MNHEY and SMNVEV (reference sequence). The CDR3 sequence is 15 residues long. The CDR3 loop is CASSLRRGQGYEQYF. The CDR3 coding sequence is TGTGCCAGCAGTTTAAGGAGGGGACAGGGCTACGAGCAGTACTTC.

This chain connects TRBV11-2 to TRBJ1-3; a possible D gene is TRBD1 (5 bases). CDR1 SGHAT and CDR2 FQNNGV come from the germline V gene. The length of the CDR3 is 16 residues. Trimming cost V 3 bases and J 2 bases, with 14 bases left between them. The CDR3 sequence: CASSFRLQVAGNTIYF. CDR3 in DNA: TGTGCCAGCAGCTTTCGGCTACAGGTAGCTGGAAACACCATATATTTT. Supplemented by reference TRBV11-2 and TRBJ1-3, the full variable domain reads EAGVAQSPRYKIIEKRQSVAFWCNPISGHATLYWYQQILGQGPKLLIQFQNNGVVDDSQLPKDRFSAERLKGVDSTLKIQPAKLEDSAVYLCASSFRLQVAGNTIYFGEGSWLTVV.

The rearrangement joins TRBV18 to TRBJ2-7, with 10 bases identical to TRBD1. In germline, CDR1 is KGHSH, CDR2 LQKENI. CDR3 size: 14 residues. V trimming: 6 bases; J trimming: 4 bases; junction bases outside the gene matches: 6. The CDR3 nucleotides are TGTGCCAGCTCGGACGGACAGGGGGTATACGAGCAGTACTTC. Amino acid sequence: CASSDGQGVYEQYF. The variable domain in full, with the rest retrieved from reference TRBV18 and TRBJ2-7, is NAGVMQNPRHLVRRRGQEARLRCSPMKGHSHVYWYRQLPEEGLKFMVYLQKENIIDESGMPKERFSAEFPKEGPSILRIQQVVRGDSAAYFCASSDGQGVYEQYFGPGTRLTVT.

The V gene is TRBV27, the J gene TRBJ2-7; D is unresolved. CDR1 and CDR2 (germline): MNHEY, SMNVEV (reference sequence). The CDR3 spans 11 residues. V was cut by 4 bases and J by 4 bases, with 5 bases left in between. The CDR3 region is CASSYGYEQYF. The CDR3 DNA reads TGTGCCAGCAGTTATGGGTACGAGCAGTACTTC.

The V gene is TRBV7-8, the J gene TRBJ2-4, with 14 bases fitting TRBD2. V lost 5 bases and J lost 9; bases outside the gene matches: 9. Germline V gene data show CDR1 as SGHVS and CDR2 as FQNEAQ. This CDR3 is 16 amino acids long. In DNA, the CDR3 is TGTGCCAGCAGCGGGGGGACTAGCGGGAGTTTAAGCATTCAGTACTTC. It yields the protein CASSGGTSGSLSIQYF.

The chain links TRBV2 to TRBJ2-3; TRBD2 matches 9 bases. The germline gives CDR1 SNHLY, CDR2 FYNNEI. V lost 8 bases, J lost 0 bases, and 6 bases stayed unmatched. The CDR3 contains 15 residues. The CDR3 DNA reads as TGTGCCAGCGGGGCCCTAGCGGGGAGCACAGATACGCAGTATTTT. Its translation is CASGALAGSTDTQYF.

This clone appeared a single time. CDR3 DNA sequence: TGTGCCAGCAGCGCTACGGTTCCCCTTGAGCAGTTCTTC. Translating it yields CASSATVPLEQFF. This chain joins TRBV7-2 and TRBJ2-1; no reliable D call. CDR3 size: 13 residues. The germline CDR1 and CDR2 sequences are SGHTA and FQGNSA. V gave up 5 bases and J gave up 9 bases, with 14 bases separating them.